This TCR beta chain was retrieved from a study of T cell responses to AZD1222 COVID-19 vaccine. The CDR3 covers 16 residues. V was cut by 2 bases and J by 0 bases, with 11 bases left in between. Germline V gives CDR1 MGHRA, CDR2 YSYEKL. Profiled with immunoSEQ multiplex PCR; TCRdb holds only in-frame clones, not every one. The sample has some 110,000 clones, roughly 90% seen once; the top ten hold 7.5%. The sequencing here drew on peripheral blood, taken on day 0 of AZD1222 vaccination. J is TRBJ1-3 and V is TRBV4-1; no reliable D call. This receptor was taken from an adult in good health. Written as DNA, the CDR3 is TGCGCCAGCAGCCAACCTACTCAGAGCTCTGGAAACACCATATATTTT. Translated: CASSQPTQSSGNTIYF.